This T cell receptor (beta chain) was recorded in a study of T cell responses to AZD1222 COVID-19 vaccine. Background on the study: Doses given second, at about 4 or about 12 weeks, were pooled.

Here immunoSEQ multiplex PCR was the method, and the copy in TCRdb shows in-frame clones only, minus some. The data contain 150,000 or so clones, roughly nine tenths of them singletons. Comments on this clone: The antigen is unknown.

Regarding the study as a whole: There were mostly white British donors and more females than males, and clonal diversity was possibly underestimated. The study sampled repertoires only after the peak T cell response.

The CDR3 is made up of 16 amino acids. The germline V and J ends were trimmed by 5 bases and 0 bases, with 16 bases remaining between them. Germline-derived CDR1 and CDR2 are SGHNT and YENEEA. This sequence originates from an adult in good health. The chain employs TRBV11-3 and TRBJ1-1; D gene uncertain. Source: peripheral blood, taken on day 0 of AZD1222 vaccination. This CDR3 reads CASSQRRGPMNTEAFF. Written as DNA, the CDR3 is TGTGCCAGCAGCCAGCGGCGGGGTCCCATGAACACTGAAGCTTTCTTT. Full variable domain (rest looked up from reference TRBV11-3 and TRBJ1-1): EAGVVQSPRYKIIEKKQPVAFWCNPISGHNTLYWYLQNLGQGPELLIRYENEEAVDDSQLPKDRFSAERLKGVDSTLKIQPAELGDSAVYLCASSQRRGPMNTEAFFGQGTRLTVV.